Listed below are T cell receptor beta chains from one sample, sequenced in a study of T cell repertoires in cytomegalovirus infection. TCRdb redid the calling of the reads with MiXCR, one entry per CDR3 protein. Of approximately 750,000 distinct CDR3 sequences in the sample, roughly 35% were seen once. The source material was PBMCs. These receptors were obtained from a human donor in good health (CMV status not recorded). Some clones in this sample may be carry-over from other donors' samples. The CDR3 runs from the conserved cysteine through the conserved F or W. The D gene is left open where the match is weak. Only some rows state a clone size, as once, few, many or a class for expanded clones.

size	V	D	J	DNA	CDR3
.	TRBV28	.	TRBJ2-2	TGTGCCAGCAGTTTAGAGCCTCCCCTGGTCACCGGGGAGCTGTTTTTT	CASSLEPPLVTGELFF
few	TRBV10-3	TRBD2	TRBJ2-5	TGTGCCATCAGCGGGACTAACCAGGAGCGAATCCAAGAGACCCAGTACTTC	CAISGTNQERIQETQYF
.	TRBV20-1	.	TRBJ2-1	TGCAGTGCTCACTATCTCGGGCTAGGTAGTAATAATGAGCAGTTCTTC	CSAHYLGLGSNNEQFF
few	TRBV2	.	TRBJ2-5	TGTGCCAGCAGTGATGGAACCGCCCCGGGACAAGAGACCCAGTACTTC	CASSDGTAPGQETQYF
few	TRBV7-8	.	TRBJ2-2	TGTGCCAGCAGCTTATTTATAGGTTCAGGGCGCCGGGTCACCGGGGAGCTGTTTTTT	CASSLFIGSGRRVTGELFF
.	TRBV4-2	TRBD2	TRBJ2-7	TGTGCCAGCAGCCAAGAAAGCGGGGGGTCCTACGAGCAGTACTTC	CASSQESGGSYEQYF
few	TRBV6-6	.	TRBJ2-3	TGTGCCAGCAGTTACGCCCAAAACGACGGAGATACGCAGTATTTT	CASSYAQNDGDTQYF
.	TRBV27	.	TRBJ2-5	TGTGCCAGCATGAGACAGGGAGCGGGGACCCAGTACTTC	CASMRQGAGTQYF
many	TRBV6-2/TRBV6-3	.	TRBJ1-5	TGTGCCAGCAGTTACGGTCAGGGCAATCAGCCCCAGCATTTT	CASSYGQGNQPQHF
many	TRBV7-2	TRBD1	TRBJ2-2	TGTGCCAGCAGCGTGACAGGGGGCGCCGGGGAGCTGTTTTTT	CASSVTGGAGELFF
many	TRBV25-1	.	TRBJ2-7	TGTGCCAGCAGTGAAGTAAGCAGCTCCTACGAGCAGTACTTC	CASSEVSSSYEQYF
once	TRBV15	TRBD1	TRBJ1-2	TGTGCCACCAGCAGAGAGACAGGGGATCAGGATGGCTACACCTTC	CATSRETGDQDGYTF
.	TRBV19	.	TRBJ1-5	TGTGCCAGTAGTATGTGGGCAGGGACTAGCAATCAGCCCCAGCATTTT	CASSMWAGTSNQPQHF
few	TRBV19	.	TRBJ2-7	TGTGCCAGTAGCATCAGTATTATCGCCTACGAGCAGTACTTC	CASSISIIAYEQYF
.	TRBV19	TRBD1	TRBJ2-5	TGTGCCAGTAGTATCGGACAGGGAGAGACCCAGTACTTC	CASSIGQGETQYF
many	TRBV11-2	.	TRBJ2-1	TGTGCCAGCAGCTTAGGGCAGCTCAATGAGCAGTTCTTC	CASSLGQLNEQFF
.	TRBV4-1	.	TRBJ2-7	TGCGCCAGCAGCCAAGACAGGGGAGTATACGAGCAGTACTTC	CASSQDRGVYEQYF
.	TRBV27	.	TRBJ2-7	TGTGCCAGCAGTCAAGCTCGTAGTCCCGGGGGGCGATTGAGCTACGAGCAGTACTTC	CASSQARSPGGRLSYEQYF
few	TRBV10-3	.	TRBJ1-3	TGTGCCATCAGGCGGCTTAGCTCTGGAAACACCATATATTTT	CAIRRLSSGNTIYF
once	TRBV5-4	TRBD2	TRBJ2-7	TGTGCCAGCAGCTCCGGGCCGGGACTAGCGGCCTACGAGCAGTACTTC	CASSSGPGLAAYEQYF
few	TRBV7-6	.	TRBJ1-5	TGTGCCAGCAGCCACGCGGGGGGTAATGGCAATCAGCCCCAGCATTTT	CASSHAGGNGNQPQHF
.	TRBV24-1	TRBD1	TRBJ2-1	TGTGCCACCAGTGAGGGGACAGATTCGTACAATGAGCAGTTCTTC	CATSEGTDSYNEQFF
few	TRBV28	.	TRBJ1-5	TGTGCCAGCAGGGAATTGGCAGGGAGCAATCAGCCCCAGCATTTT	CASRELAGSNQPQHF
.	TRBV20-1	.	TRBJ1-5	TGCAGTGCCAGCGGCCAGTTTAGCAATCAGCCCCAGCATTTT	CSASGQFSNQPQHF
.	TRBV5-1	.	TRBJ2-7	TGCGCCAGCAGCTTGCGGACAGCCTCTCTTAACTACGAGCAGTACTTC	CASSLRTASLNYEQYF
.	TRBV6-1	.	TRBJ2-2	TGTGCCAGCAGGGTGGGAACCGGGGAGCTGTTTTTT	CASRVGTGELFF